The TCR beta chain described here comes from a study of blood T cell repertoires in COVID-19. At the level of the study: Researchers got acute and convalescent COVID-19 samples from the United States, Italy and Spain. Nucleic acid was either cDNA or gDNA, and it came from T cells, B-cell-depleted T cells, or PBMCs.

Self-reported history from a screening survey and questionnaire set each donor's cohort. Produced via immunoSEQ multiplex PCR; TCRdb's table is partial and in-frame only. This sample has about 150,000 clones, with about 90% found just once. CDR1 is GTSNPN, CDR2 SVGIG, per germline (reference sequence). Trimming cost V 0 bases and J 7 bases; bases outside gene matches: 12. The CDR3 runs to 16 residues. The sample consisted of PBMCs or T cells enriched from blood (not recorded which). This chain joins TRBV30 and TRBJ1-2; 9 bases fit TRBD1. This sequence was found in a woman aged 45-59 years who had recovered from COVID-19. This chain's CDR3 is CAWSVLLDRGGVGYTF. The CDR3 DNA reads TGTGCCTGGAGTGTCCTCCTGGACAGGGGAGGAGTTGGCTACACCTTC.